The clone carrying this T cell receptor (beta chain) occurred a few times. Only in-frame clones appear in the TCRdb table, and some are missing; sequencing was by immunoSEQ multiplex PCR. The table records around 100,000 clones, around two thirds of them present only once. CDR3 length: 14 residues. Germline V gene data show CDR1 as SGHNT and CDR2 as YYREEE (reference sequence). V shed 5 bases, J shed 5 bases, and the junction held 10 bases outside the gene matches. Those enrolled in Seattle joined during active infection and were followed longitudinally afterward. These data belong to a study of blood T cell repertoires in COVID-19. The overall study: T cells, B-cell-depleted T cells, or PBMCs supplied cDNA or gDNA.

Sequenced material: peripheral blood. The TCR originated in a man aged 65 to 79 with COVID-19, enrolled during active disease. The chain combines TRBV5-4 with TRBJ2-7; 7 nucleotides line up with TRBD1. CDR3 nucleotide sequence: TGTGCCAGCAGTTCCCTGACAGGGACGGACGAGCAGTACTTC. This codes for CASSSLTGTDEQYF.